Sequencing of this T cell receptor (beta chain) was carried out in a study of blood T cell repertoires in COVID-19. On the study more broadly: T cells, B-cell-depleted T cells, or PBMCs provided the cDNA or gDNA that served as material.

The CDR3 contains 17 residues. In germline, CDR1 is SGHTA, CDR2 FQGTGA. V dropped 5 bases and J dropped 0; count of bases not matched to a gene: 6. Here immunoSEQ multiplex PCR was the method, and the copy in TCRdb shows in-frame clones only, minus some. The repertoire holds just over 300,000 clones, 90% seen once, with about 4.5% in the top ten. The chain carries TRBV7-3 and TRBJ2-3; TRBD2 agrees at 12 bases. Source material: PBMCs or T cells enriched from blood (not recorded which). The clonotype originates from a young woman with acute COVID-19. The CDR3 nucleotides are TGTGCCAGCAGCAAACTAGGGACTAGCGGGAGCACAGATACGCAGTATTTT. As protein: CASSKLGTSGSTDTQYF.